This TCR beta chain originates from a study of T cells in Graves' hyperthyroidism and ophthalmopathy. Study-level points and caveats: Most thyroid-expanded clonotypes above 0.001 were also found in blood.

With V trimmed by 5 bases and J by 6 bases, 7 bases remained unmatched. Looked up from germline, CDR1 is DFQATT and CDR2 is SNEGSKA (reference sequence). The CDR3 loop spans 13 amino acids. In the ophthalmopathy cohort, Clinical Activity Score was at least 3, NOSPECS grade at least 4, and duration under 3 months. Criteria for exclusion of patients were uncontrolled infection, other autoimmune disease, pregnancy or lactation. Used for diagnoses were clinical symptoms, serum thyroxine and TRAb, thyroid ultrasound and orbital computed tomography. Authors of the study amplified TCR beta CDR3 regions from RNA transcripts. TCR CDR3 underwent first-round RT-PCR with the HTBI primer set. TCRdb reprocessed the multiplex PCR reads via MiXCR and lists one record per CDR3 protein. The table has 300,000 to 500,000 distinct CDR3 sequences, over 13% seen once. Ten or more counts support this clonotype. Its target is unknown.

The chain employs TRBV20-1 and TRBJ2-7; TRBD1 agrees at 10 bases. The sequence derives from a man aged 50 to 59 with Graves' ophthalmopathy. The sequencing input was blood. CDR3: CSAPRDRGGEQYF. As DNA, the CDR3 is TGCAGTGCTCCCCGGGACAGGGGAGGCGAGCAGTACTTC.